This T cell receptor beta chain was sequenced in a study of blood T cell repertoires in COVID-19 (dated by TCRdb to 2020 to 2021). Regarding the study in general: Samples covering the acute and convalescent phases of COVID-19 were provided by collaborators in the United States, Italy and Spain. Samples were obtained from the ongoing ImmuneRACE study (first 160 participants) and from 950 to 1,500 subjects provided by 6 global collaborators. The sample metadata nearly always contained a de-identified subject ID, COVID-19 status, age in years and sex. HLA class I and class II types, where available, came from metadata supplied by the sample provider rather than from assay-based typing. Deeply sampled blood TCRbeta repertoires from subjects exposed to, actively infected with, or recovered from COVID-19 were included in the dataset. The material from the prospective study consisted of cDNA or gDNA derived from T cells, B-cell-depleted T cells, or PBMCs. The repertoires were released in a freely available public database intended as a resource for research on the immune response to SARS-CoV-2. Study-level results and caveats: The amount of clinical and demographic metadata varied by source and participant and was provided uncurated.

Participants in the prospective study were enrolled through a virtual design, were aged about 18 to 90 years, and lived in about 25 United States geographic areas. Cohort assignment in the prospective study relied on participant-reported clinical history from a screening survey and a study questionnaire. Exposed participants were defined as having been in contact with someone with a PCR-confirmed or clinician-diagnosed COVID-19 case within 2 weeks of study entry. In the prospective study, whole blood, serum and a nasopharyngeal or oropharyngeal swab were collected from each participant by mobile phlebotomists. Over a 2-month period, participants in the prospective study had the option of providing additional blood draws and questionnaires. Blood samples from the prospective study were shipped frozen or at room temperature prior to DNA extraction. As concerns this clone: The antigen this receptor binds is unknown. Base quality data are lacking; no much larger clone is found one base away.

TCRbeta CDR3 regions were amplified from genomic DNA by means of the immunoSEQ Assay, a bias-controlled multiplex PCR. On the study's bioinformatics: The number of nucleated cells in each sample was estimated by amplification of reference gene primers within the assay. Sequence reads were collapsed and filtered to measure the absolute abundance of every unique TCRbeta CDR3 rearrangement. For each sample, productive Simpson clonality was calculated as the square root of Simpson's diversity index across productive rearrangements. TCRdb carries this immuneACCESS record with in-frame sequences only. Its versions omit some clonotypes, under half of them owing to an unresolved V gene in the studies checked, with the rest unexplained. V and J calls plus clone size are reproduced from that table; the DNA served to infer D and trimming. The sample profile shows about 350,000 clones; around nine tenths of them were found once. The ten largest make up 1% of the sample.

A distance of 21 bases separates the germline ends of V and J, which lose 7 bases and 7 bases respectively. The germline V gene (reference sequence) provides CDR1 SGHNT and CDR2 YYREEE. Reading from cysteine to phenylalanine, the CDR3 counts 16 amino acids. Of the read, only the CDR3 DNA is kept; its 48 bases are in frame from base 1. The TCR sequence derives from a woman aged 25 to 39 who had been exposed to COVID-19. The sequence joins TRBV5-4 to TRBJ1-6; TRBD1 is possibly the D segment (6 matching bases). The material sequenced was PBMCs or T cells enriched from blood (not recorded which). The bases read TGTGCCAGCTCCCCGGGGGGACAAATCACGAATTCACCCCTCCACTTT. It codes for CASSPGGQITNSPLHF.